This T cell receptor beta chain was documented in a study of cytomegalovirus exposure and HLA in healthy donors. Study-level results: Productive rates of about 87% or about 30% were seen for most TCR beta V segments in an earlier analysis. A few V segments could not be told apart, such as TRBV6-2 and TRBV6-3, and were left out. Immune exposure information comprised only CMV serostatus.

The study ran its PCR with 60 Vbeta and 13 Jbeta primers. Sequencing was performed with immunoSEQ multiplex PCR; in TCRdb, only in-frame clones are kept and a portion is missing. The sample has around 130,000 clones, 80% seen once; the top ten hold 5.3%. A few counts support this clone. Its antigen remains unidentified. The CDR3 runs to 16 residues. Per the germline V gene, CDR1 is SNHLY and CDR2 is FYNNEI. Trimming took 6 bases from V and 4 from J, leaving 19 bases between them. Sequenced input: PBMCs. The sequence derives from a man aged 25-45 years in good health and CMV-seronegative. The V and J genes are TRBV2 and TRBJ2-1, with D perhaps matching TRBD2 (5 bases). As DNA, the CDR3 is TGTGCCAGCAGAGAGAGGGTCTATGCGTCTTACAATGAGCAGTTCTTC. Its translation is CASRERVYASYNEQFF.